This T cell receptor (beta chain) was observed in a study of cytomegalovirus exposure and HLA in healthy donors. Points from the study as a whole: When analyzed later, a missense DCLRE1C variant was found to be linked to TCR beta V- and J-gene trimming.

Regarding this clone: Antigen: not known.

The germline V gene has CDR1 SQVTM and CDR2 ANQGSEA. The CDR3 length is 14 residues. Trimming at V came to 7 bases and at J to 1 base, leaving 9 bases not matched to a gene. The PCR ran on 60 Vbeta and 13 Jbeta primers. Repertoires were generated with immunoSEQ multiplex PCR, while TCRdb's copy carries only in-frame clones and drops some. The sample consists of some 78,000 clones, around 80% of them appearing once. The sample comprised PBMCs. This clonotype was sampled from a woman aged 50 to 60 in good health and CMV-seropositive. This rearrangement joins TRBV29-1 to TRBJ2-5; TRBD1 matches at 7 bases. The CDR3 DNA reads as TGCAGCGCCGGACCACAGGGGACCCAAGAGACCCAGTACTTC. This codes for CSAGPQGTQETQYF.